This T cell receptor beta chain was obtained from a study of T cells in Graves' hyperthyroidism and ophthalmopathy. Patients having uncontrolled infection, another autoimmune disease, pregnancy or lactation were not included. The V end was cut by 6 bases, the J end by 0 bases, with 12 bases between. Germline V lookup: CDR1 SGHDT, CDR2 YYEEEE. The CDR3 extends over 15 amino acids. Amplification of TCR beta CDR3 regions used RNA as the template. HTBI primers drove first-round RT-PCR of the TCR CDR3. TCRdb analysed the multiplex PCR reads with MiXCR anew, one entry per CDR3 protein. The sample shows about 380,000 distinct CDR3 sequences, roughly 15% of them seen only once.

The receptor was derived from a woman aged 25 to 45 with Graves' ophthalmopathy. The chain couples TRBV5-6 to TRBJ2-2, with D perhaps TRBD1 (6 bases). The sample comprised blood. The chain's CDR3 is CASKEQGPNTGELFF. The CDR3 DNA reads TGTGCCAGCAAAGAACAGGGCCCGAACACCGGGGAGCTGTTTTTT.